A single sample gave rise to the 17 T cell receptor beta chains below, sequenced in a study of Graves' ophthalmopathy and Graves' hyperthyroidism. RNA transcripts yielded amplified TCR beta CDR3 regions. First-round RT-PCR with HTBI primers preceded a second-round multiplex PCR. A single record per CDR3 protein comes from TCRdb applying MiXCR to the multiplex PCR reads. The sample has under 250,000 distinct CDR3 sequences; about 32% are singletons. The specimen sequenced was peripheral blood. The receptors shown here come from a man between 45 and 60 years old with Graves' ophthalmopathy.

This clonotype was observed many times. The CDR3 reads CASVVGGGLSQPQHF. The CDR3 nucleotides are TGTGCCAGCGTCGTGGGGGGAGGGTTAAGTCAGCCCCAGCATTTT. The rearrangement links TRBV28 to TRBJ1-5; a weak D match, TRBD1 (5 bases). There are 15 residues in the CDR3. Germline CDR1 is MDHEN and CDR2 is SYDVKM. Trimming cost V 8 bases and J 6 bases, with 20 bases left between them.

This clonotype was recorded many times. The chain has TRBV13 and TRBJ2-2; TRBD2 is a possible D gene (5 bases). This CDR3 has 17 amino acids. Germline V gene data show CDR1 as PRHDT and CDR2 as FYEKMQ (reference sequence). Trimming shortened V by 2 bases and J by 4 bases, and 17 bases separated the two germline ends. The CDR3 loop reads CASSLTAAGARTGELFF. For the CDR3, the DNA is TGTGCCAGCAGCTTAACAGCGGCGGGCGCGCGCACCGGGGAGCTGTTTTTT.

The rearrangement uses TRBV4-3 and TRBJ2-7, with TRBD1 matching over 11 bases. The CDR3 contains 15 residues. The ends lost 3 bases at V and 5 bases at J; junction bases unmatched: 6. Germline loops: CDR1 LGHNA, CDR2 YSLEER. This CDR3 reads CASSHRPGQGDEQYF. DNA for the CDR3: TGCGCCAGCAGCCACCGACCGGGACAGGGGGACGAGCAGTACTTC.

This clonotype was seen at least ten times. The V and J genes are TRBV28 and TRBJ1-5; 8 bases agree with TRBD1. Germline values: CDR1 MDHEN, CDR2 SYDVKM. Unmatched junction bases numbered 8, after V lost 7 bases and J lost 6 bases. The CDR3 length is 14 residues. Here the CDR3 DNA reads TGTGCCAGCACCCCGACAGGGGATGGTCAGCCCCAGCATTTT. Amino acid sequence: CASTPTGDGQPQHF.

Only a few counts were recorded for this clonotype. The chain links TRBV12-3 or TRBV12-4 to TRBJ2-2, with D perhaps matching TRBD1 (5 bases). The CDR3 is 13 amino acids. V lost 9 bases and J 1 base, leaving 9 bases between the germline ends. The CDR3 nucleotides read TGTGCCAGTGATACAGGGAACACCGGGGAGCTGTTTTTT. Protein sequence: CASDTGNTGELFF.

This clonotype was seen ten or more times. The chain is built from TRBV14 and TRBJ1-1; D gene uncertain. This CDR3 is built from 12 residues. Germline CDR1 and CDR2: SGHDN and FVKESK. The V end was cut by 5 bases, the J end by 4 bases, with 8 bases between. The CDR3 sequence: CASSRWGTEAFF. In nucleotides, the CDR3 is TGTGCCAGCAGCAGATGGGGCACTGAAGCTTTCTTT.

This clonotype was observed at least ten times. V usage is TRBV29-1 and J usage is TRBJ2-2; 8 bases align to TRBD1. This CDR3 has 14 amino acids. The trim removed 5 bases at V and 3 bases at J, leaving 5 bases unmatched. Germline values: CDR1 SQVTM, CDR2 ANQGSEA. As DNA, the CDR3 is TGCAGCGTTACGGACAGGGACCACACCGGGGAGCTGTTTTTT. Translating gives CSVTDRDHTGELFF.

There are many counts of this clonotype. This CDR3 reads CASSQRDGRYEQYF. The CDR3 nucleotides are TGTGCCAGCAGCCAAAGAGACGGGCGCTACGAGCAGTACTTC. This sequence joins TRBV6-1 and TRBJ2-7; no firm D call. CDR3 size: 14 residues. Germline loops: CDR1 MNHNS, CDR2 SASEGT. Trimming shortened V by 6 bases and J by 3 bases, and 15 bases separated the two germline ends.

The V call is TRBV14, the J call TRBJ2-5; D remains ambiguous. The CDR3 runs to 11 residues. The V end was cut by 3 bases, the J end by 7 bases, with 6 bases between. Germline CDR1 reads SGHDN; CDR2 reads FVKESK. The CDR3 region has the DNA TGTGCCAGCAGCCACGAGCGGACCCAGTACTTC. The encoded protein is CASSHERTQYF.

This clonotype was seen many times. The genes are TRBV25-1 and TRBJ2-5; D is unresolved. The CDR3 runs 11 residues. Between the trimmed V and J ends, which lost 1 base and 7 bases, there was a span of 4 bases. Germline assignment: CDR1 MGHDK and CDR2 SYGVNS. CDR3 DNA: TGTGCCAGCAGTGAATTAGGGACCCAGTACTTC. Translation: CASSELGTQYF.

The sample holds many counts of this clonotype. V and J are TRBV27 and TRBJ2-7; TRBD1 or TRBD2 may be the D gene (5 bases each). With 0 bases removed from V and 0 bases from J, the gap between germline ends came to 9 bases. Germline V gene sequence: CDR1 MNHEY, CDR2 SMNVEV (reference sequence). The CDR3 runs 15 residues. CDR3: CASSLSRDDSYEQYF. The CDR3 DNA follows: TGTGCCAGCAGTTTATCGAGGGACGACTCCTACGAGCAGTACTTC.

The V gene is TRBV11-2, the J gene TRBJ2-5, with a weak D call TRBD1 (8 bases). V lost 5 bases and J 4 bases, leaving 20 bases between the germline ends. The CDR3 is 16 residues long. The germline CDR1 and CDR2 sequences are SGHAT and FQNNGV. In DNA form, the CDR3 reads TGTGCCAGCAGCAAACATGGACAGGGAGGGACAGAGACCCAGTACTTC. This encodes CASSKHGQGGTETQYF.

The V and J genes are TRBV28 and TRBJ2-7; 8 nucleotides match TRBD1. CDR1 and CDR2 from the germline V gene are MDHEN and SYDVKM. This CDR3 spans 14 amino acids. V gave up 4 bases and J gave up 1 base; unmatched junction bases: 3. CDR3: CASSSHRGSYEQYF. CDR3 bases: TGTGCCAGCAGTTCACACAGGGGGTCCTACGAGCAGTACTTC.

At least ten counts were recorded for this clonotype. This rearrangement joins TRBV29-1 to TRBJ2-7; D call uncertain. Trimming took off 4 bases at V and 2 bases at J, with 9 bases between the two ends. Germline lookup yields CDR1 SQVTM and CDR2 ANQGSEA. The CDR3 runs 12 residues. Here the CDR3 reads CSVVDPTYEQYF. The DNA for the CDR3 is TGCAGCGTTGTGGACCCTACCTACGAGCAGTACTTC.

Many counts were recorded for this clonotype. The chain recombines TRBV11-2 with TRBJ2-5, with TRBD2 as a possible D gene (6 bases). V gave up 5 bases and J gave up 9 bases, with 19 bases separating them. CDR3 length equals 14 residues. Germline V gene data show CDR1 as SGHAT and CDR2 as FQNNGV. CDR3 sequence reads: CASSLTAGFEAQYF. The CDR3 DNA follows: TGTGCCAGCAGCCTTACCGCGGGGTTTGAGGCCCAGTACTTC. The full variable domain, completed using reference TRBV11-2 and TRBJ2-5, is EAGVAQSPRYKIIEKRQSVAFWCNPISGHATLYWYQQILGQGPKLLIQFQNNGVVDDSQLPKDRFSAERLKGVDSTLKIQPAKLEDSAVYLCASSLTAGFEAQYFGPGTRLLVL.

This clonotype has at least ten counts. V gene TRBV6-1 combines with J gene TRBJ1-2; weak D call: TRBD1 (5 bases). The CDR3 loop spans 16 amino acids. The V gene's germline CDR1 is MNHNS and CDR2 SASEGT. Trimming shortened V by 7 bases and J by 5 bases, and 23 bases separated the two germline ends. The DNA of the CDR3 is TGTGCCAGCAAACAAACGTATTCCGGGACTATTTATGGCTACACCTTC. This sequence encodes CASKQTYSGTIYGYTF.

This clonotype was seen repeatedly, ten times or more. Here the CDR3 DNA reads TGTGCCACCAGCAGAGGCGGCGCTTCGAGAGAGCAGTACTTC. This gives the protein CATSRGGASREQYF. This sequence joins TRBV15 and TRBJ2-7; D is unresolved. V was pared by 1 base and J by 7 bases, with 14 bases between. Looked up from germline, CDR1 is LNHNV and CDR2 is YYDKDF (reference sequence). The CDR3 is made up of 14 amino acids.